This is a list of T cell receptor beta chains from one sample in a study of cytomegalovirus exposure and HLA in healthy donors. The assay was immunoSEQ multiplex PCR, and TCRdb's table has in-frame clones only and misses some. This sample has around 120,000 clones, with around 76% found just once. The sequenced sample was PBMCs. The receptors were sampled from a man between 60 and 70 years old in good health and CMV-seropositive. CDR3s include the opening cysteine and the closing phenylalanine or tryptophan. D genes are given only for firm matches. Size tells how often a clone was seen (once, few, many) or the class of an expanded clone, and some rows leave it out.

j_call: TRBJ2-7
clone_size: .
v_call: TRBV28
d_call: TRBD1
cdr3_aa: CASKPQRGTGAYEQYF
cdr3_nt: TGTGCCAGCAAACCACAGAGGGGGACAGGGGCCTACGAGCAGTACTTC

j_call: TRBJ2-7
clone_size: .
v_call: TRBV4-1
d_call: .
cdr3_aa: CASSQLTVMGSYEQYF
cdr3_nt: TGCGCCAGCAGCCAGCTGACAGTGATGGGCTCCTACGAGCAGTACTTC

j_call: TRBJ1-4
clone_size: .
v_call: TRBV4-1
d_call: .
cdr3_aa: CASSRTSGALDEKLFF
cdr3_nt: TGCGCCAGCAGCCGAACCTCAGGGGCGTTGGATGAAAAACTGTTTTTT

j_call: TRBJ1-5
clone_size: .
v_call: TRBV6-5
d_call: .
cdr3_aa: CASSYRDSNQPQHF
cdr3_nt: TGTGCCAGCAGTTATCGGGATAGCAATCAGCCCCAGCATTTT

j_call: TRBJ2-3
clone_size: .
v_call: TRBV9
d_call: TRBD2
cdr3_aa: CASSVLAGTDTQYF
cdr3_nt: TGTGCCAGCAGCGTCCTAGCGGGCACAGATACGCAGTATTTT

j_call: TRBJ1-5
clone_size: .
v_call: TRBV19
d_call: TRBD1
cdr3_aa: CASRKTGVHQPQHF
cdr3_nt: TGTGCCAGTAGGAAGACAGGGGTCCATCAGCCCCAGCATTTT

j_call: TRBJ2-7
clone_size: .
v_call: TRBV27
d_call: .
cdr3_aa: CASSSPVNEQYF
cdr3_nt: TGTGCCAGCAGTTCCCCCGTAAACGAGCAGTACTTC

j_call: TRBJ2-7
clone_size: .
v_call: TRBV10-3
d_call: TRBD1
cdr3_aa: CAISEPRQGRDEQYF
cdr3_nt: TGTGCCATCAGTGAGCCCAGACAGGGCCGAGACGAGCAGTACTTC

j_call: TRBJ1-1
clone_size: .
v_call: TRBV5-1
d_call: .
cdr3_aa: CASRPDTAMNTEAFF
cdr3_nt: TGCGCCAGCAGACCGGACACGGCCATGAACACTGAAGCTTTCTTT

j_call: TRBJ1-5
clone_size: few
v_call: TRBV2
d_call: .
cdr3_aa: CASQGVYSNQPQHF
cdr3_nt: TGTGCCAGCCAGGGCGTCTATAGCAATCAGCCCCAGCATTTT

j_call: TRBJ2-3
clone_size: few
v_call: TRBV2
d_call: .
cdr3_aa: CASRVTSTDTQYF
cdr3_nt: TGTGCCAGCAGGGTGACTAGCACAGATACGCAGTATTTT

j_call: TRBJ2-2
clone_size: .
v_call: TRBV7-9
d_call: .
cdr3_aa: CASSTQTPTAGLTTGELFF
cdr3_nt: TGTGCCAGCAGCACTCAGACGCCAACGGCGGGGTTAACCACCGGGGAGCTGTTTTTT

j_call: TRBJ2-2
clone_size: .
v_call: TRBV6-5
d_call: .
cdr3_aa: CASSAGPGAGELFF
cdr3_nt: TGTGCCAGCAGTGCCGGGCCCGGGGCCGGGGAGCTGTTTTTT

j_call: TRBJ1-2
clone_size: .
v_call: TRBV11-2
d_call: TRBD1
cdr3_aa: CASSSGQGYGYTF
cdr3_nt: TGTGCCAGCAGCTCCGGACAGGGCTATGGCTACACCTTC

j_call: TRBJ2-7
clone_size: few
v_call: TRBV18
d_call: TRBD2
cdr3_aa: CASSPNQVAGSYEQYF
cdr3_nt: TGTGCCAGCTCACCCAATCAGGTAGCGGGATCCTACGAGCAGTACTTC

j_call: TRBJ1-4
clone_size: .
v_call: TRBV6-1
d_call: .
cdr3_aa: CASTRGRYNEKLLF
cdr3_nt: TGTGCCAGCACCAGAGGAAGGTATAATGAAAAACTGCTTTTT

j_call: TRBJ2-7
clone_size: .
v_call: TRBV4-1
d_call: TRBD1
cdr3_aa: CASSQAPGQGFTGEQYF
cdr3_nt: TGCGCCAGCAGCCAAGCTCCGGGACAGGGCTTTACAGGCGAGCAGTACTTC

j_call: TRBJ1-1
clone_size: .
v_call: TRBV4-1
d_call: .
cdr3_aa: CASSQDQGGTEAFF
cdr3_nt: TGCGCCAGCAGCCAAGATCAGGGAGGAACTGAAGCTTTCTTT

j_call: TRBJ1-1
clone_size: .
v_call: TRBV5-6
d_call: TRBD1
cdr3_aa: CASSGNRGGTEAFF
cdr3_nt: TGTGCCAGCAGCGGGAACAGGGGGGGCACTGAAGCTTTCTTT

j_call: TRBJ1-4
clone_size: .
v_call: TRBV19
d_call: TRBD1
cdr3_aa: CASGGQGDEKLFF
cdr3_nt: TGTGCCAGTGGGGGACAGGGAGACGAAAAACTGTTTTTT

j_call: TRBJ1-1
clone_size: .
v_call: TRBV29-1
d_call: TRBD1
cdr3_aa: CSVGTGVGTEAFF
cdr3_nt: TGCAGCGTTGGGACAGGGGTAGGCACTGAAGCTTTCTTT

j_call: TRBJ1-1
clone_size: .
v_call: TRBV9
d_call: .
cdr3_aa: CASSVGGDTEAFF
cdr3_nt: TGTGCCAGCAGCGTGGGAGGGGACACTGAAGCTTTCTTT

j_call: TRBJ1-1
clone_size: .
v_call: TRBV6-1
d_call: TRBD1
cdr3_aa: CASYRGVNTEAFF
cdr3_nt: TGTGCCAGCTACAGGGGGGTGAACACTGAAGCTTTCTTT

j_call: TRBJ2-1
clone_size: .
v_call: TRBV7-9
d_call: TRBD2
cdr3_aa: CASSSGLAANNEQFF
cdr3_nt: TGTGCCAGCAGCTCCGGACTAGCGGCAAACAATGAGCAGTTCTTC

j_call: TRBJ1-1
clone_size: .
v_call: TRBV7-9
d_call: .
cdr3_aa: CASSLREAFF
cdr3_nt: TGTGCCAGCAGCTTACGAGAGGCTTTCTTT

j_call: TRBJ1-5
clone_size: .
v_call: TRBV7-3
d_call: .
cdr3_aa: CASSSAGAGNQPQHF
cdr3_nt: TGTGCCAGCAGCTCCGCCGGTGCGGGCAATCAGCCCCAGCATTTT

j_call: TRBJ1-3
clone_size: .
v_call: TRBV30
d_call: .
cdr3_aa: CAWTHWGRFENTIYF
cdr3_nt: TGTGCCTGGACGCACTGGGGGAGGTTTGAAAACACCATATATTTT

j_call: TRBJ2-1
clone_size: .
v_call: TRBV27
d_call: .
cdr3_aa: CASSFHVRNEQFF
cdr3_nt: TGTGCCAGCAGTTTCCACGTCCGGAATGAGCAGTTCTTC